This TCR beta chain was identified during a study of immune heterogeneity within non-small cell lung tumors. Overall study results and limits: Both recurring identical dominant CDR3 beta clonotypes and site-unique high-frequency clones were observed across tumor sites within a patient.

Details on this clonotype: Its antigen is unknown.

TCR beta CDR3 amplification used multiplex PCR with 32 V and 13 J primers. One entry per CDR3 protein, called by TCRdb with MiXCR from the multiplex PCR reads. The table includes around 29,000 distinct CDR3 sequences, about 29% detected once. With 6 bases removed from V and 6 bases from J, the gap between germline ends came to 9 bases. Germline-derived CDR1 and CDR2 are SEHNR and FQNEAQ (reference sequence). The CDR3 sequence is 12 residues long. Bulk tumor genomic DNA, 500 to 750 ng per sample, was used as template. Several far-apart biopsies were taken per primary tumor during surgery. Their non-small cell lung cancer was newly diagnosed and untreated, and the patients underwent curative surgery.

The sample was lung tumor tissue. The genes are TRBV7-9 and TRBJ2-1; a weak D match, TRBD1 (5 bases). This clonotype was sampled from a man aged 35 to 55 with non-small cell lung cancer. The chain's CDR3 is CASRSRANEQFF. The CDR3 DNA reads as TGTGCCAGCAGGTCCAGGGCCAATGAGCAGTTCTTC.